The following is a T cell receptor beta chain sequence with its context. Its antigen is unidentified. Individually, cDNA molecules had unique molecular identifiers attached to them. TCRdb reanalysed the 5' RACE reads using MiXCR and keeps one entry per CDR3 protein. Among tens of thousands of distinct CDR3 sequences listed, roughly 12% were seen once. Germline V gene lookup returns CDR1 SEHNR and CDR2 FQNEAQ (reference sequence). This CDR3 is built from 14 residues. Between the trimmed V and J ends, which lost 5 bases and 8 bases, there was a span of 18 bases. These data come from a study of early T cells in non-severe SARS-CoV-2 infection. The wider study: Sequencing of bulk RNA from unsorted whole blood was done, without chain pairing. General study findings and limits: Matching with VDJdb favored anti-spike CD8 responses (missing private and CD4 specificities).

The sequencing sample was made of whole blood. This TCR came from an adult who was a healthcare worker with PCR-confirmed SARS-CoV-2 infection or an uninfected control (not recorded which). This chain joins TRBV7-9 and TRBJ2-5; D may be TRBD1 (6 bases). CDR3 sequence: CASSITGPEVTQYF. CDR3 DNA sequence: TGTGCCAGCAGCATAACAGGGCCCGAAGTAACCCAGTACTTC.